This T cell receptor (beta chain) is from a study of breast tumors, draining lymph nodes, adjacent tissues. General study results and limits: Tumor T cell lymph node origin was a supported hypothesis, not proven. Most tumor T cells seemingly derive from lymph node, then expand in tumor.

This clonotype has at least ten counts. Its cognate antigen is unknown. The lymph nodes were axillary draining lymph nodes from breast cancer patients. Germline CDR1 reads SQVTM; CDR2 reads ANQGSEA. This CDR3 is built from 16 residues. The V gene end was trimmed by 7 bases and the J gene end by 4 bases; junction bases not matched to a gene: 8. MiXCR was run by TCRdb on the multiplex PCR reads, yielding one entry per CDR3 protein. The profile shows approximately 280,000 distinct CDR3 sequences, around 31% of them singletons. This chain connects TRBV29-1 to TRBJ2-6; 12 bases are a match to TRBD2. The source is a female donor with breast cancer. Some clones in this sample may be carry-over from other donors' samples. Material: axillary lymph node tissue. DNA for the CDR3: TGCAGCGCAGCGGGACTAGCGGGTCCGGGGGCCAACGTCCTGACTTTC. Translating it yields CSAAGLAGPGANVLTF.